This T cell receptor (beta chain) was documented in a study of shared clonotypes between healthy human individuals. Study-level information: Sampling drew on donors who were a couple of women and a few men aged 18 to 49.

CD4+ cells were split into CD45RA+ naive and CD45RA-negative memory subsets. J gave up 8 bases and V 6 bases, and 7 bases lay outside the gene matches. The CDR3 extends over 13 amino acids. The V gene's germline CDR1 is MDHEN and CDR2 SYDVKM. An assay was performed, and its level was deep. Roughly 200 ng DNA, 25,000 to 30,000 T cell genomes, went into each sorted-subset replicate PCR. Produced via immunoSEQ multiplex PCR; TCRdb's table is partial and in-frame only. The sample yields more than 1.2 million clones, approximately 98.5% seen once. The material sequenced was naive CD4+ T cells sorted from blood. As to subset: CD45RA+ positively selected. The J gene is TRBJ2-3, the V gene TRBV28; 8 positions agree with TRBD1. This TCR was sampled from a man aged 30 to 39 in good health. CDR3 nucleotides: TGTGCCAGCAGATTCTCAGGGGGCGGTACGCAGTATTTT. Protein sequence: CASRFSGGGTQYF.